This section outlines one TCR beta chain sequence together with its context. This entry is derived from a study of technical replicates of blood from a few donors. V lost 8 bases and J lost 0, with 17 bases in between. The CDR3 extends over 15 amino acids. Germline V gene data show CDR1 as MNHEY and CDR2 as SVGAGI. The assay was immunoSEQ multiplex PCR, and TCRdb's table has in-frame clones only and misses some. In the table there are 65,000 to 80,000 clones, 95% to 98% of which are singletons. The chain combines TRBV6-5 with TRBJ2-7; a possible D gene is TRBD1 (6 bases). Sequencing was carried out using T cells isolated from PBMCs. The source is a human donor in good health. This CDR3 reads CASGGLVGASYEQYF. The CDR3, as DNA: TGTGCCAGCGGGGGCCTAGTGGGAGCCTCCTACGAGCAGTACTTC.